This entry lists 17 T cell receptor beta chains sequenced from one sample in a study of beta chain features in type 1 diabetes. Investigators reverse transcribed all isolated RNA, so they sequenced expressed TCRB transcripts. Using immunoSEQ multiplex PCR, the repertoire was profiled, and TCRdb retains in-frame clones only, with some absent. The table includes 680,000 or so clones, roughly 16% detected once. Material for sequencing was naive CD4+ T cells from blood. The origin of the receptors is a man aged 18 to 29 in good health.

This clone was observed a single time. This chain joins TRBV19 and TRBJ2-1; D call uncertain. This CDR3 has 14 residues. CDR1 is LNHDA and CDR2 is SQIVND in the germline V gene (reference sequence). V dropped 0 bases and J dropped 8 bases, with 11 bases sitting between them. The CDR3 reads CASSIDFPWYEQFF. DNA for the CDR3: TGTGCCAGTAGTATAGATTTTCCGTGGTATGAGCAGTTCTTC.

The rearrangement links TRBV28 to TRBJ2-4; D not resolved. The CDR3 totals 14 residues. The ends were cut back, 5 bases at V and 5 bases at J, with 13 bases in the middle. From germline, CDR1 is MDHEN and CDR2 SYDVKM. The CDR3 loop is CASSTPLHQNIQYF. Written as DNA, the CDR3 is TGTGCCAGCAGTACCCCCCTACACCAAAACATTCAGTACTTC.

The rearrangement uses TRBV5-4 and TRBJ2-2; 9 positions agree with TRBD1. Germline V gene sequence: CDR1 SGHNT, CDR2 YYREEE (reference sequence). The V and J ends lost 0 bases and 5 bases, in that order; junction bases with no gene match: 2. This CDR3 comprises 15 residues. The CDR3 here is CASSLGQGETGELFF. CDR3 nucleotides: TGTGCCAGCAGCTTGGGACAGGGGGAAACCGGGGAGCTGTTTTTT.

This clone was found a few times. This chain links TRBV28 with TRBJ2-1; D is unresolved. Between the trimmed V and J ends, which lost 3 bases and 4 bases, there was a span of 16 bases. Germline CDR1 and CDR2: MDHEN and SYDVKM. The CDR3 sequence is 16 residues long. This CDR3 is CASSFGGRNWYNEQFF. The CDR3 bases are TGTGCCAGCAGTTTCGGTGGAAGGAATTGGTACAATGAGCAGTTCTTC.

The chain couples TRBV6-4 to TRBJ2-1; tentative D call: TRBD2 (5 bases). The CDR3 totals 14 residues. The V end was cut by 4 bases, the J end by 0 bases, with 7 bases between. The germline V gene has CDR1 MRHNA and CDR2 SNTAGT. The CDR3 loop is CASSVEGSYNEQFF. DNA of the CDR3: TGTGCCAGCAGTGTTGAGGGCTCCTACAATGAGCAGTTCTTC.

This chain's CDR3 is CASSYSPFSAAFF. CDR3 DNA sequence: TGTGCCAGCAGTTACTCCCCCTTCTCTGCAGCTTTCTTT. V is TRBV6-5 and J is TRBJ1-1, with D unresolved. This CDR3 is built from 13 residues. Germline CDR1 MNHEY, CDR2 SVGAGI. The germline V and J ends were trimmed by 0 bases and 10 bases, with 12 bases remaining between them.

The sample holds a few counts of this clone. The chain is built from TRBV7-2 and TRBJ1-5; D may be TRBD1 (5 bases). V dropped 6 bases and J dropped 5 bases, with 11 bases sitting between them. The CDR3 runs 13 residues. CDR1 and CDR2 (germline): SGHTA, FQGNSA. DNA of the CDR3: TGTGCCAGCAGGATCGGGGGTGATCAGCCCCAGCATTTT. Translating gives CASRIGGDQPQHF.

This clone showed up just a few times. This chain links TRBV4-3 with TRBJ2-1; the match to TRBD2 covers 12 bases. CDR3 length equals 17 residues. The germline CDR1 and CDR2 sequences are LGHNA and YSLEER. With 1 base clipped from V and 8 bases from J, the junction kept 9 bases outside the gene matches. CDR3 region: CASSQALTSGREDEQFF. In nucleotides, the CDR3 is TGCGCCAGCAGCCAAGCCCTGACTAGCGGGAGAGAGGATGAGCAGTTCTTC.

This clone was recorded a few times. V is TRBV28 and J is TRBJ1-2; D may be TRBD1 (6 bases). V was trimmed by 2 bases and J by 10 bases, leaving 17 bases between them. The CDR3 is made up of 14 amino acids. In germline, CDR1 is MDHEN, CDR2 SYDVKM. The CDR3, as DNA: TGTGCCAGCAGTTTAGGGGGCACCCAACTATCCTACACCTTC. This encodes CASSLGGTQLSYTF.

This chain uses TRBV9 with TRBJ2-2, with unresolved D. The CDR3 contains 15 residues. V dropped 4 bases and J dropped 1 base, with 11 bases sitting between them. The germline V gene has CDR1 SGDLS and CDR2 YYNGEE. This CDR3 is CASSLLTVNTGELFF. The DNA of the CDR3 is TGTGCCAGCAGCTTGTTAACGGTGAACACCGGGGAGCTGTTTTTT.

This clone has more than one count but fewer than ten. CDR3 protein: CASSVEDSLAGGYNEQFF. In DNA, the CDR3 is TGTGCCAGCAGCGTAGAAGACTCACTAGCGGGAGGTTACAATGAGCAGTTCTTC. This chain joins TRBV9 and TRBJ2-1, with 12 bases matching TRBD2. The germline gives CDR1 SGDLS, CDR2 YYNGEE. With V trimmed by 0 bases and J by 4 bases, 8 bases remained unmatched. The CDR3 extends over 18 amino acids.

The chain joins TRBV29-1 to TRBJ1-1; D remains unclear. From germline, CDR1 is SQVTM and CDR2 ANQGSEA. The CDR3 runs 13 residues. Trimming left V 7 bases short and J 6 bases short, with 18 bases between. The chain's CDR3 is CSAGTRVSPEAFF. The CDR3 DNA reads as TGCAGCGCTGGCACGAGAGTCTCCCCTGAAGCTTTCTTT.

The J gene is TRBJ1-5, the V gene TRBV19, with a weak D call TRBD1 (5 bases). The germline V gene has CDR1 LNHDA and CDR2 SQIVND (reference sequence). Trimming took 0 bases from V and 4 from J, leaving 10 bases between them. This CDR3 has 15 residues. The CDR3 loop reads CASSIDPRDNQPQHF. DNA for the CDR3: TGTGCCAGTAGTATAGATCCCAGGGATAATCAGCCCCAGCATTTT.

This chain connects TRBV21-1 to TRBJ1-5; the D call TRBD1 from the table was never checked on the DNA. TRBV21-1 is reported as a pseudogene. The CDR3 sequence is 16 residues long. The CDR3 DNA reads TGTGCCAGCAGCAAAGCCCCAGGGGGCGCTGTGCAGCCCCAGCATTTT. Translated: CASSKAPGGAVQPQHF.

The sample holds a few counts of this clone. The chain has TRBV4-3 and TRBJ1-3; D is possibly TRBD1 (6 bases). V lost 2 bases to trimming and J lost 1 base, with 9 bases between them. The CDR3 extends over 15 amino acids. Germline V lookup: CDR1 LGHNA, CDR2 YSLEER. The CDR3 nucleotides read TGCGCCAGCAGCCAACAAGGGGGTTCTGGAAACACCATATATTTT. It is translated as CASSQQGGSGNTIYF.

The genes are TRBV2 and TRBJ1-3, with 8 positions matching TRBD1. The CDR3 covers 17 residues. V gave up 0 bases and J gave up 5 bases; unmatched junction bases: 9. Germline lookup yields CDR1 SNHLY and CDR2 FYNNEI. In DNA form, the CDR3 reads TGTGCCAGCAGTGAAGCGGGCATTGGGACAGGAAGAAACACCATATATTTT. It yields the protein CASSEAGIGTGRNTIYF. The full variable domain, rest sourced from reference TRBV2 and TRBJ1-3, is EPEVTQTPSHQVTQMGQEVILRCVPISNHLYFYWYRQILGQKVEFLVSFYNNEISEKSEIFDDQFSVERPDGSNFTLKIRSTKLEDSAMYFCASSEAGIGTGRNTIYFGEGSWLTVV.

This clone was found a few times. The chain carries TRBV30 and TRBJ1-5; unclear D gene. This CDR3 contains 15 residues. Per the germline V gene, CDR1 is GTSNPN and CDR2 is SVGIG (reference sequence). V was pared by 0 bases and J by 3 bases, with 12 bases between. CDR3 amino acids: CAWSVGWLYNQPQHF. CDR3 in DNA: TGTGCCTGGAGTGTAGGTTGGCTGTACAATCAGCCCCAGCATTTT. The full variable domain, in which reference TRBV30 and TRBJ1-5 provide the parts outside the CDR3, is SQTIHQWPATLVQPVGSPLSLECTVEGTSNPNLYWYRQAAGRGLQLLFYSVGIGQISSEVPQNLSASRPQDRQFILSSKKLLLSDSGFYLCAWSVGWLYNQPQHFGDGTRLSIL.